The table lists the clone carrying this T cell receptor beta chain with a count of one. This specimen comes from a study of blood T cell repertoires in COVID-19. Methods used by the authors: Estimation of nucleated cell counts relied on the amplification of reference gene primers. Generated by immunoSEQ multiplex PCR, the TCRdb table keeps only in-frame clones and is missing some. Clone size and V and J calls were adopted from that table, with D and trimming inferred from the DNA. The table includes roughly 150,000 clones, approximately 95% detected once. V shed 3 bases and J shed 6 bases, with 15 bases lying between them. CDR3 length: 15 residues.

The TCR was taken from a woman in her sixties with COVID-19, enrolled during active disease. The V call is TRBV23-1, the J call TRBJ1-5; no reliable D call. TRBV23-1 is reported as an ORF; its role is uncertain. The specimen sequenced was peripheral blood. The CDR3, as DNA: TGCGCCAGCAGTCATTCTGGCGCAGGAGGTCAGCCCCAGCATTTT. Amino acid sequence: CASSHSGAGGQPQHF.